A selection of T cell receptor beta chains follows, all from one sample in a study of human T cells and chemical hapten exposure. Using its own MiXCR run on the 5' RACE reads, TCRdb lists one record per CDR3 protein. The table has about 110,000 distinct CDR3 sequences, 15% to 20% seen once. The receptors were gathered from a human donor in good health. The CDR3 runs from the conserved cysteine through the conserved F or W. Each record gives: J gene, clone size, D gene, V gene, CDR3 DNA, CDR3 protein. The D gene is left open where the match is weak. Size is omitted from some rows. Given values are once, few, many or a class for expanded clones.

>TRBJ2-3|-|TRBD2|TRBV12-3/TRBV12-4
TGTGCCAGCAGTCTCCGAGGGACTAGCGGAACTCGAACTAGCACAGATACGCAGTATTTT
CASSLRGTSGTRTSTDTQYF
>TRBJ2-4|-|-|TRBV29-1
TGCTCGTGCCGGGGTGAGAGAGGCATTCAGTACTTC
CSCRGERGIQYF
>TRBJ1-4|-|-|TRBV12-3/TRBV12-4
TGTGCCAGCAGTTCCGTTCTGAGAAAACTGTTTTTT
CASSSVLRKLFF
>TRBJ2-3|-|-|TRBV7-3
TGTGCCAGCAGCCCCGGGGGCGGTCCAACGCAGTATTTT
CASSPGGGPTQYF
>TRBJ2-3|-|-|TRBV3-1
TGTGCCAGCAGCGACCGGGGGGCGGCCTCGACGCAGTATTTT
CASSDRGAASTQYF
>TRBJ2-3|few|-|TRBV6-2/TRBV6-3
TGTGCCAGCACCCTCACCTACGCGGGAAGGACAGATACGCAGTATTTT
CASTLTYAGRTDTQYF
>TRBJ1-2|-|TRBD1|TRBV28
TGTGCCAGCAGCCTTGTACTCCGGGACAGCTATGGCTACACCTTC
CASSLVLRDSYGYTF
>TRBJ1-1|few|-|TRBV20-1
TGCAGTGCTAGACAAGGGGGAGGGAACACTGAAGCTTTCTTT
CSARQGGGNTEAFF
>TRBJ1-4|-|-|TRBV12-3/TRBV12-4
TGTGCCAGCAGTTTAGAGGACGGGAATGAAAAACTGTTTTTT
CASSLEDGNEKLFF
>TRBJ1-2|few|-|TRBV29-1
TGCAGCGTTGAAGACTCGTATTATGGCTACACCTTC
CSVEDSYYGYTF
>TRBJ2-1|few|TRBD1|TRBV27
TGTGCCAGCAGAGACTGGCGGGACAGGGGAAACAATGAGCAGTTCTTC
CASRDWRDRGNNEQFF
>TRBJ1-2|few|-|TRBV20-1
TGCAGTGCTATAAACAGTGATTACTATGGCTACACCTTC
CSAINSDYYGYTF
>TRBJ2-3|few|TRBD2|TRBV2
TGTGCCAGCCGCAGGACTAGCGGATCTAGCACAGATACGCAGTATTTT
CASRRTSGSSTDTQYF
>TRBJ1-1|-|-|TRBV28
TGTGCCAGCAATCACCAGGGGATTAGGAACACTGAAGCTTTCTTT
CASNHQGIRNTEAFF
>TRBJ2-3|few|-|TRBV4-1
TGCGCCAGCAGCCAAGCCCCGTCGGGTCCAGATACGCAGTATTTT
CASSQAPSGPDTQYF
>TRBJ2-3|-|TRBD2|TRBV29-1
TGCAGCGTTGATCGGGACTACGGCACAGATACGCAGTATTTT
CSVDRDYGTDTQYF
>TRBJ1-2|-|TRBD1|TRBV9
TGTGCCAGCAGCACTCAGGGGGCGCCTAACTATGGCGACACCTTC
CASSTQGAPNYGDTF
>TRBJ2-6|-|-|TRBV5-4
TGTGCCAGCAGCTTTATACAGGGCCTCTCTGGGGCCAACGTCCTGACTTTC
CASSFIQGLSGANVLTF
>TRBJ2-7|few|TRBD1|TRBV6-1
TGTGCCAGCAGTGAAGAACCGGGACAGGGGGTTTTCCACGAGCAGTACTTC
CASSEEPGQGVFHEQYF
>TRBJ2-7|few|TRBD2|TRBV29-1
TGCAGCGTTGCCTTTAGCGGGAGATTTGACGAGCAGTACTTC
CSVAFSGRFDEQYF
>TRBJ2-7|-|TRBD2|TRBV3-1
TGTGCCAGCAGCCAAGGGCTAGCGGGAGCCACAGGCGAGCAGTACTTC
CASSQGLAGATGEQYF
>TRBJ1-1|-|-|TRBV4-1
TGCGCCAGCAGCCAACTGATGGGGGAAGACACTGAAGCTTTCTTT
CASSQLMGEDTEAFF
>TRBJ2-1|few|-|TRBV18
TGTGCCAGCTCATTGCAGGACGGGAATGAGCAGTTCTTC
CASSLQDGNEQFF
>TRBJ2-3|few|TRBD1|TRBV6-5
TGTGCCAGCAGTTACAGGGGGCGCACAGATACGCAGTATTTT
CASSYRGRTDTQYF
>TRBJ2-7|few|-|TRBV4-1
TGCGCCAGCAGCCAAACCCGGTCCTACGAGCAGTACTTC
CASSQTRSYEQYF
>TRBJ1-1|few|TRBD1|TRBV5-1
TGCGCCAGCAGCTTGGTGGAGACAGGGGCAGGAACTGAAGCTTTCTTT
CASSLVETGAGTEAFF
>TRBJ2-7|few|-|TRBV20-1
TGCAGTGCTAGTCGACGTGGGACGCCCTCCTACGAGCAGTACTTC
CSASRRGTPSYEQYF
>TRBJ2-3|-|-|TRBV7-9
TGTGCCAGCAGCCCCGGGGCCAGGGGAGTTTCCACAGATACGCAGTATTTT
CASSPGARGVSTDTQYF
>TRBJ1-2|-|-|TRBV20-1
TGCAGTCCCTTACAGGCAAAATCGTTTAACTATGGCTACACCTTC
CSPLQAKSFNYGYTF
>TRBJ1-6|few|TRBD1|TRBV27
TGTGCCAGCAGCTGGGGTATGGACAGGAAGGATTCACCCCTCCACTTT
CASSWGMDRKDSPLHF
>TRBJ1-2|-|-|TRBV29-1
TGCAGCGTTGACCCCGAGGGGGGGGCAGTATATGGCTACACCTTC
CSVDPEGGAVYGYTF
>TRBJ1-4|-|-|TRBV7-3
TGTGCCAGCAGCGAGAACCCGGAATCGGCACGTGAAAAACTGTTTTTT
CASSENPESAREKLFF
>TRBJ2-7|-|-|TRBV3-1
TGTGCCACGGGGGACTCCTCCTACGAGCAGTACTTC
CATGDSSYEQYF
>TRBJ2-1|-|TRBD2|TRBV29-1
TGCAGCGTTGAAAGCGGTTCGTCTAGCGGGAGGGCAAATGAGCAGTTCTTC
CSVESGSSSGRANEQFF
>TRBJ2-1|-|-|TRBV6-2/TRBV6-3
TGTGCCAGCAGTCTCCCCAGCCCGGAGGGGTTTAATGAGCAGTTCTTC
CASSLPSPEGFNEQFF
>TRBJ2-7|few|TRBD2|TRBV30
TGTGCCTGGAGTCCCGGACCCCTAACCAAGCGGGGAACCTACGAGCAGTACTTC
CAWSPGPLTKRGTYEQYF
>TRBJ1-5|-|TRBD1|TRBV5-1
TGCGCCAGCACCTTTCCCGGGACAGCGTCAAATCAGCCCCAGCATTTT
CASTFPGTASNQPQHF
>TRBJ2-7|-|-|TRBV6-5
TGTGCCAGCAGGGCGGGGATCTTCGAGCAGTACTTC
CASRAGIFEQYF
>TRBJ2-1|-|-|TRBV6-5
TGTGCCAGCAGTTATACAGGGACCCCACCCGTTGATGAGCAGTTCTTC
CASSYTGTPPVDEQFF
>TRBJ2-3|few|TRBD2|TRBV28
TGTGCCAGCAGTTTAGGCGCGGGAGGGTTCAGGACAGATACGCAGTATTTT
CASSLGAGGFRTDTQYF
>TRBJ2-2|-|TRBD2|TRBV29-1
TGCAGCGTTGAATTTGGGGAGGGCGGGGAGCTGTTTTTT
CSVEFGEGGELFF
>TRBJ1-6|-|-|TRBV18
TGTGCCAGCTCACCGACTGGATTTAATTCACCCCTCCACTTT
CASSPTGFNSPLHF
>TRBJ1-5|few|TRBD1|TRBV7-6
TGTGCCAGCAGCTGGGGGGACAGAATAAATCAGCCCCAGCATTTT
CASSWGDRINQPQHF
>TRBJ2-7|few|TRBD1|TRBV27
TGTGCCAGCCGGCGATTCGGACAGGGGGCCTACGAGCAGTACTTC
CASRRFGQGAYEQYF
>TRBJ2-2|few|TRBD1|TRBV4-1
TGCGCCAGCAGCTGGACAGGGGGCACCGGGGAGCTGTTTTTT
CASSWTGGTGELFF
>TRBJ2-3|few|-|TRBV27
TGTGCCAGCAGAAGGGGGACTAGCACAGATACGCAGTATTTT
CASRRGTSTDTQYF
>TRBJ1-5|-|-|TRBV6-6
TGTGCCAGCAGTTACCGCCAGGGGAAAGGACAGCCCCAGCATTTT
CASSYRQGKGQPQHF
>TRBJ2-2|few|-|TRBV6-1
TGTGCCAGCAGCCCTCGACCGGGCACCGGGGAGCTGTTTTTT
CASSPRPGTGELFF
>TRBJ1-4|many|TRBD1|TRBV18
TGTGCCAGCTCACCGAGACAGGGTTCTAATGAAAAACTGTTTTTT
CASSPRQGSNEKLFF